This T cell receptor (beta chain) comes out of a study of radiotherapy plus CTLA-4 blockade in lung cancer. Germline-derived CDR1 and CDR2 are MNHEY and SMNVEV (reference sequence). The CDR3 has 15 amino acids. V lost 5 bases and J 1 base, leaving 13 bases between the germline ends. Assay: immunoSEQ multiplex PCR; the TCRdb copy retains only in-frame clones and omits some. The table has roughly 66,000 clones, under 85% seen once. The sample here was peripheral blood, taken from a patient treated with radiotherapy plus ipilimumab. This chain connects TRBV27 to TRBJ2-3; tentatively, D is TRBD1 (5 bases). This receptor was obtained from a human donor with non-small cell lung cancer who had a partial response to radiotherapy plus ipilimumab. CDR3 nucleotide sequence: TGTGCCAGCAGTCCCAAGGAAGGGGGCACAGATACGCAGTATTTT. Translating it yields CASSPKEGGTDTQYF.